This TCR beta chain is from a study of monozygotic twins with inflammatory bowel disease. Findings and limits, study-wide: Healthy co-twins had higher TCRbeta inverse Simpson diversity than their IBD twins.

The length of the CDR3 is 14 residues. Germline values: CDR1 SGHRS, CDR2 YFSETQ. Regarding this clonotype: The antigen is undetermined.

Researchers generated cDNA in eight separate reactions per sample. A 6-nucleotide sample barcode was carried by the UMIs, which template switching added. TCRdb reworked the 5' RACE reads into one entry per CDR3 protein, no DNA. Listed are 300,000 to 400,000 distinct CDR3 sequences; 2% falls within the top ten. The sample taken for sequencing was blood. The TCR comes from a human donor with ulcerative colitis or Crohn's disease, or a healthy co-twin of an affected twin (not recorded which). The rearrangement links TRBV5-1 to TRBJ2-2. The CDR3 here is CASSSISGTGELFF.